The 13 T cell receptor beta chains in this list originate from one sample, sequenced in a study of cytomegalovirus exposure and HLA in healthy donors. Only in-frame clones appear in the TCRdb table, and some are missing; sequencing was by immunoSEQ multiplex PCR. The table records 71,000 or so clones, roughly 94% of them present only once. The sample comprised PBMCs. Receptors were obtained from a man aged 18 to 30 in good health and CMV-seropositive.

The CDR3 reads CASSQEQGEGQPQHF. The CDR3 bases are TGTGCCAGCAGCCAAGAACAGGGGGAGGGCCAGCCCCAGCATTTT. The genes are TRBV4-2 and TRBJ1-5; 8 bases line up with TRBD1. Germline CDR1 and CDR2: LGHNA and YNFKEQ. V was pared by 0 bases and J by 7 bases, with 5 bases of the junction left unmatched. The CDR3 has 15 residues.

V usage is TRBV7-9 and J usage is TRBJ2-5, with a tentative D call TRBD1 (6 bases). The CDR3 length is 15 residues. Per the germline V gene, CDR1 is SEHNR and CDR2 is FQNEAQ (reference sequence). V was cut by 1 base and J by 5 bases, with 14 bases left in between. CDR3 in amino acids: CASSLVGRGWETQYF. CDR3 nucleotides: TGTGCCAGCAGCTTAGTGGGCAGGGGTTGGGAGACCCAGTACTTC.

The chain recombines TRBV28 with TRBJ2-5; D uncertain. CDR3 size: 11 residues. The V and J ends lost 5 bases and 3 bases respectively, with 4 bases between them. Germline assignment: CDR1 MDHEN and CDR2 SYDVKM. CDR3 sequence (DNA): TGTGCCAGCAGTACGGAAGAGACCCAGTACTTC. Protein product: CASSTEETQYF.

V is TRBV9 and J is TRBJ2-1; 7 nucleotides agree with TRBD2. Germline CDR1 reads SGDLS; CDR2 reads YYNGEE. J was trimmed by 5 bases and V by 0 bases; bases with no gene match: 5. This CDR3 contains 15 residues. The CDR3, as DNA: TGTGCCAGCAGCGTAGGGTCCAGCGGGGACAATGAGCAGTTCTTC. Translating it yields CASSVGSSGDNEQFF.

In this sample, this clone turned up once. The chain carries TRBV2 and TRBJ2-5, with 9 positions matching TRBD1. Germline lookup yields CDR1 SNHLY and CDR2 FYNNEI. Trimming at V came to 4 bases and at J to 5 bases, leaving 8 bases not matched to a gene. The CDR3 length is 15 residues. Written as DNA, the CDR3 is TGTGCCAGCAGTGTACCGGGACAGGGCTGGGAGACCCAGTACTTC. This sequence encodes CASSVPGQGWETQYF.

Only one count was recorded for this clone. No conserved phenylalanine or tryptophan ends this CDR3, so it is likely a read error. It is unclear where the CDR3 begins or ends on the DNA, so no DNA is shown, and the CDR3 is as TCRdb lists it. The genes are TRBV5-6 and TRBJ1-4; the listed D gene, TRBD1, was not tested against the DNA. A total of 10 residues make up the CDR3, ends included. The germline CDR1 and CDR2 sequences are SGHDT and YYEEEE. CDR3 in amino acids: CASSLVQSVT.

This clone appeared a single time. At one of its ends the junction is not consistent with the germline gene, which may arise from a read error. This chain links TRBV12-5 with TRBJ2-4, with D maybe TRBD2 (6 bases). Per the germline V gene, CDR1 is LGHNT and CDR2 is FRNRAP. This CDR3 has 12 amino acids. CDR3 coding DNA: TGTGCTAGTGCCCCGGGGGTCGGGGCATCGAACTTC. Protein product: CASAPGVGASNF. Based on the CDR3 plus reference TRBV12-5 and TRBJ2-4, the full variable domain is DARVTQTPRHKVTEMGQEVTMRCQPILGHNTVFWYRQTMMQGLELLAYFRNRAPLDDSGMPKDRFSAEMPDATLATLKIQPSEPRDSAVYFCASAPGVGASNFGAGTRLSVL.

This sequence joins TRBV19 and TRBJ2-7, with TRBD2 as a possible D gene (5 bases). The germline gives CDR1 LNHDA, CDR2 SQIVND (reference sequence). CDR3 size: 12 residues. V shed 11 bases and J shed 6 bases, with 17 bases lying between them. CDR3 region: CASRGQTGEQYF. CDR3 nucleotide sequence: TGTGCCTCCCGCGGGCAGACCGGCGAGCAGTACTTC.

The chain employs TRBV6-1 and TRBJ2-5, with TRBD1 matching over 11 bases. The better agreement between TRBJ2-7 and the DNA end casts doubt on the J call. Germline CDR1 is MNHNS and CDR2 is SASEGT. The CDR3 runs to 15 residues. As DNA, the CDR3 is TGTGCCAGCAGTGAAGCCGGGACAGGGGGCTACGAGCAGTACTTC. This translates into CASSEAGTGGYEQYF.

This clone has only one observation. The chain joins TRBV19 to TRBJ1-2, with D possibly TRBD1 on 5 matching bases. Looked up from germline, CDR1 is LNHDA and CDR2 is SQIVND (reference sequence). The CDR3 has 13 amino acids. The germline V and J ends were trimmed by 5 bases and 1 base, with 8 bases remaining between them. For the CDR3, the DNA is TGTGCCAGTAGTTGGGGCGTTAACTATGGCTACACCTTC. This translates into CASSWGVNYGYTF.

V is TRBV6-1 and J is TRBJ1-4, with TRBD1 matching over 11 bases. From germline, CDR1 is MNHNS and CDR2 SASEGT. The CDR3 has 17 amino acids. V trimming: 2 bases; J trimming: 8 bases; junction bases outside the gene matches: 10. This CDR3 is CASSELRTGGRREKLFF. CDR3 coding DNA: TGTGCCAGCAGTGAACTGCGGACAGGGGGCCGCCGGGAAAAACTGTTTTTT.

The chain links TRBV7-3 to TRBJ2-1; 11 positions agree with TRBD2. This CDR3 is 15 amino acids long. Looked up from germline, CDR1 is SGHTA and CDR2 is FQGTGA. V lost 5 bases and J lost 4; bases outside the gene matches: 4. The CDR3 spells CASSQRLAGYNEQFF. The CDR3 DNA sequence: TGTGCCAGCAGCCAAAGACTAGCGGGATACAATGAGCAGTTCTTC.

The rearrangement uses TRBV29-1 and TRBJ1-1; D is uncertain. Germline V gives CDR1 SQVTM, CDR2 ANQGSEA. This CDR3 is built from 13 residues. The ends were cut back, 4 bases at V and 4 bases at J, with 13 bases in the middle. CDR3 sequence (DNA): TGCAGCGTTGTAAACGGGAGGCGCACTGAAGCTTTCTTT. Residues: CSVVNGRRTEAFF.